Shown below are 17 T cell receptor beta chains from a single sample sequenced in a study of blood T cell repertoires in COVID-19. The method was immunoSEQ multiplex PCR; TCRdb's version includes in-frame clones alone and lacks a portion of them. Here the sample spans about 44,000 clones, 75% to 90% being singletons. Input material: peripheral blood. Receptors were obtained from a human donor in a cohort sampled during active COVID-19.

The chain recombines TRBV3-1 (or the pseudogene TRBV3-2) with TRBJ2-5; 7 bases match TRBD2. CDR1 is LGHDT, CDR2 YNNKEL, per germline (reference sequence). This CDR3 has 15 residues. Trimming took 0 bases from V and 10 from J; bases not matched to a gene: 11. The CDR3 DNA follows: TGTGCCAGCAGCCAAGATCCCACCGCGGGAGTTTACCAGTACTTC. Protein sequence: CASSQDPTAGVYQYF.

This sequence joins TRBV2 and TRBJ2-1; maybe TRBD2 (6 bases). The CDR3 extends over 12 amino acids. The germline V gene has CDR1 SNHLY and CDR2 FYNNEI. V was cut by 7 bases and J by 9 bases, with 13 bases left in between. The CDR3 region is CASKSAGSEQFF. The CDR3 DNA is TGTGCCAGCAAATCGGCGGGAAGTGAGCAGTTCTTC. Filled out from reference TRBV2 and TRBJ2-1, the complete variable domain reads EPEVTQTPSHQVTQMGQEVILRCVPISNHLYFYWYRQILGQKVEFLVSFYNNEISEKSEIFDDQFSVERPDGSNFTLKIRSTKLEDSAMYFCASKSAGSEQFFGPGTRLTVL.

This chain uses TRBV29-1 with TRBJ2-7; 9 bases match TRBD2. There are 15 residues in the CDR3. V dropped 4 bases and J dropped 5; count of bases not matched to a gene: 12. Germline V CDR1 and CDR2: SQVTM, ANQGSEA. The CDR3 coding sequence is TGCAGCGTTGCCAGCGGGAGGCCTCATACCCACGAGCAGTACTTC. It yields the protein CSVASGRPHTHEQYF.

This chain uses TRBV28 with TRBJ2-2; unclear D gene. CDR3 length: 16 residues. Trimming pared 3 bases from V and 4 bases from J, leaving 15 bases between. Germline V gene data show CDR1 as MDHEN and CDR2 as SYDVKM. The CDR3, as DNA: TGTGCCAGCAGTTTTAGAGGCCGTTCAAGCACCGGGGAGCTGTTTTTT. It codes for CASSFRGRSSTGELFF.

This clone was detected a few times. This chain's CDR3 is CASSDGDRVPYEQYF. The CDR3 region has the DNA TGTGCCAGTTCGGATGGAGACAGGGTCCCCTACGAGCAGTACTTC. The gene calls are TRBV19 and TRBJ2-7; 7 bases are shared with TRBD1. The germline V gene has CDR1 LNHDA and CDR2 SQIVND (reference sequence). Losses at the gene ends were 8 bases for V and 2 bases for J; bases not matched to a gene: 12. This CDR3 spans 15 amino acids.

This chain uses TRBV11-2 with TRBJ2-1, with D possibly being TRBD2 (5 bases). Per the germline V gene, CDR1 is SGHAT and CDR2 is FQNNGV. CDR3 length equals 17 residues. The ends were cut back, 5 bases at V and 9 bases at J, with 26 bases in the middle. This CDR3 is CASSPLGLAYRSSEQFF. In DNA, the CDR3 is TGTGCCAGCAGCCCATTGGGGTTAGCGTATCGTTCGAGTGAGCAGTTCTTC.

This chain links TRBV9 with TRBJ2-3; TRBD2 matches 13 bases. The CDR3 is made up of 17 amino acids. V lost 0 bases to trimming and J lost 10 bases; unmatched junction nucleotides: 11. The germline CDR1 and CDR2 sequences are SGDLS and YYNGEE. The CDR3 here is CASSVEGLTSGREAQYF. The CDR3 DNA sequence: TGTGCCAGCAGCGTAGAGGGGCTTACTAGCGGGAGGGAAGCGCAGTATTTT. Filled out from reference TRBV9 and TRBJ2-3, the complete variable domain reads DSGVTQTPKHLITATGQRVTLRCSPRSGDLSVYWYQQSLDQGLQFLIQYYNGEERAKGNILERFSAQQFPDLHSELNLSSLELGDSALYFCASSVEGLTSGREAQYFGPGTRLTVL.

The chain couples TRBV5-6 to TRBJ2-4; 7 bases are a match to TRBD2. The ends lost 1 base at V and 9 bases at J; junction bases unmatched: 10. Germline V lookup: CDR1 SGHDT, CDR2 YYEEEE. The CDR3 runs to 15 residues. In nucleotides, the CDR3 is TGTGCCAGCAGCTTGCGTAGGGAGGGTTACGGCATTCAGTACTTC. It encodes CASSLRREGYGIQYF.

This sequence joins TRBV7-2 and TRBJ2-5; TRBD2 aligns across 8 bases. Per germline, CDR1 SGHTA and CDR2 FQGNSA. With V trimmed by 4 bases and J by 4 bases, 11 bases remained unmatched. CDR3 length: 16 residues. DNA of the CDR3: TGTGCCAGCAGCTCGAAAAGCGGGAGTGGGTCAGAGACCCAGTACTTC. Protein product: CASSSKSGSGSETQYF.

The chain has TRBV5-8 and TRBJ2-1; D is possibly TRBD2 (5 bases). The V gene lost 0 bases and the J gene lost 10 bases, with 11 bases spanning the gap. The CDR3 is 13 residues long. Germline assignment: CDR1 SGHTS and CDR2 YDEGEE. The CDR3, as DNA: TGTGCCAGCAGCTTGGTTCGAGGGAAGGAGCAGTTCTTC. Translation gives CASSLVRGKEQFF.

The rearrangement links TRBV19 to TRBJ2-1; TRBD2 matches at 15 bases. CDR3 size: 16 residues. The V segment lost 3 bases and the J segment 3 bases; nucleotides outside the gene matches: 0. Germline values: CDR1 LNHDA, CDR2 SQIVND (reference sequence). The CDR3 spells CASSMGLAGGYNEQFF. The CDR3 nucleotides read TGTGCCAGTAGTATGGGACTAGCGGGAGGCTACAATGAGCAGTTCTTC.

The V call is TRBV7-2, the J call TRBJ2-7, with TRBD1 matching over 7 bases. This CDR3 spans 13 amino acids. Germline V gene lookup returns CDR1 SGHTA and CDR2 FQGNSA. V lost 4 bases to trimming and J lost 3 bases; unmatched junction nucleotides: 3. CDR3 in DNA: TGTGCCAGCAGCTCCCACAGGGGCTACGAGCAGTACTTC. Translation gives CASSSHRGYEQYF.

The J gene is TRBJ1-5, the V gene TRBV29-1; D ambiguous. The CDR3 covers 13 residues. Germline CDR1 reads SQVTM; CDR2 reads ANQGSEA. V lost 5 bases and J lost 0, with 8 bases in between. CDR3 DNA sequence: TGCAGCGTTCGGGAAAATAGCAATCAGCCCCAGCATTTT. It specifies CSVRENSNQPQHF.

The chain has TRBV10-2 and TRBJ2-7; 11 bases fit TRBD1. Germline values: CDR1 WSHSY, CDR2 SAAADI. V was pared by 6 bases and J by 2 bases, with 15 bases of the junction left unmatched. This CDR3 is 18 amino acids long. This CDR3 reads CASSPGTGGIDLTYEQYF. For the CDR3, the DNA is TGCGCCAGCAGCCCCGGGACAGGGGGAATCGACCTAACCTACGAGCAGTACTTC.

The chain employs TRBV5-4 and TRBJ2-7; TRBD1 agrees at 8 bases. The CDR3 is 15 amino acids. After removal of 4 bases from V and 6 bases from J, the junction contained 12 bases not matched to a gene. Germline assignment: CDR1 SGHNT and CDR2 YYREEE (reference sequence). The CDR3 bases are TGTGCCAGCAGCAGACCCGGGACAGGCCTCGGCGAGCAGTACTTC. Amino acids: CASSRPGTGLGEQYF.

V usage is TRBV2 and J usage is TRBJ2-5, with D perhaps matching TRBD2 (5 bases). CDR1 is SNHLY and CDR2 is FYNNEI in the germline V gene. The CDR3 loop spans 12 amino acids. V lost 1 base and J lost 9, with 9 bases in between. The CDR3: CASSEESGSQYF. CDR3 nucleotide sequence: TGTGCCAGCAGTGAAGAGAGCGGTTCCCAGTACTTC.

The V call is TRBV6-5, the J call TRBJ1-4; D possibly corresponds to TRBD1 (5 bases). CDR1 MNHEY and CDR2 SVGAGI come from the germline V gene. This CDR3 contains 12 residues. V dropped 9 bases and J dropped 8 bases, with 13 bases sitting between them. The CDR3 loop is CASSTGEEKLFF. DNA for the CDR3: TGTGCCAGTTCTACGGGGGAAGAAAAACTGTTTTTT.